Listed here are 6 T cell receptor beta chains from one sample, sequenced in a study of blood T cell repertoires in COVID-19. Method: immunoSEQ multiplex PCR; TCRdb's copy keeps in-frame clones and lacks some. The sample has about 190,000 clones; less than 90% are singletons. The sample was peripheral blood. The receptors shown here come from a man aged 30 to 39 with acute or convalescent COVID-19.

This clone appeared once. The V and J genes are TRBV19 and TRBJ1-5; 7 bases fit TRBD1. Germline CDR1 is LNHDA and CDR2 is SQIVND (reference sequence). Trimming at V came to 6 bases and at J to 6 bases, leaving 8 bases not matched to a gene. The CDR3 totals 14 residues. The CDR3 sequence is CASRQGRLSQPQHF. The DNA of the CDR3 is TGTGCCAGTAGACAGGGGAGGTTGAGTCAGCCCCAGCATTTT.

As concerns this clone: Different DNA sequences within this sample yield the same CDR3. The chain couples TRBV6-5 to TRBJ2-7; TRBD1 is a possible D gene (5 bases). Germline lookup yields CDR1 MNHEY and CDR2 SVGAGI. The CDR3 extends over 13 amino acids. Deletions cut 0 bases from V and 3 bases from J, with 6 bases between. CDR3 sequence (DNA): TGTGCCAGCAGTTACTCCAGGGACTACGAGCAGTACTTC. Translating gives CASSYSRDYEQYF.

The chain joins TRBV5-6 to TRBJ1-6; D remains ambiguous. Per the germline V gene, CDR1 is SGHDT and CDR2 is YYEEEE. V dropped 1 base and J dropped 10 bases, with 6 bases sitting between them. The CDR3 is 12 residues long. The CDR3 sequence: CASSLIESPLHF. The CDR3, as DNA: TGTGCCAGCAGCTTGATCGAGTCACCCCTCCACTTT. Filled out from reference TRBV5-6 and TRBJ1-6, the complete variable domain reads DAGVTQSPTHLIKTRGQQVTLRCSPKSGHDTVSWYQQALGQGPQFIFQYYEEEERQRGNFPDRFSGHQFPNYSSELNVNALLLGDSALYLCASSLIESPLHFGNGTRLTVT.

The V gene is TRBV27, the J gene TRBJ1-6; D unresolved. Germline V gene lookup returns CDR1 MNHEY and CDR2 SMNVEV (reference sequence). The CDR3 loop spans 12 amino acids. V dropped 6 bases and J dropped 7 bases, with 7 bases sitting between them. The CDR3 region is CASSLLNSPLHF. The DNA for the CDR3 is TGTGCCAGCAGCCTACTCAATTCACCCCTCCACTTT.

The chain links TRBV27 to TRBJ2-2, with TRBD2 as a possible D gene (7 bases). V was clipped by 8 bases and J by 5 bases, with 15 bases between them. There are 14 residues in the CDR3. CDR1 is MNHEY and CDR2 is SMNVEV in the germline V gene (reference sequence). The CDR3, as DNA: TGTGCCAGCGGGGGGCGGGGGACGACCGGGGAGCTGTTTTTT. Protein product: CASGGRGTTGELFF.

The CDR3 here is CAWGTVGTEAFF. CDR3 nucleotide sequence: TGTGCCTGGGGGACAGTGGGGACTGAAGCTTTCTTT. The chain links TRBV30 to TRBJ1-1; TRBD1 aligns across 7 bases. This CDR3 region has 12 residues. V was clipped by 5 bases and J by 5 bases; unmatched bases: 5. Germline V gene lookup returns CDR1 GTSNPN and CDR2 SVGIG (reference sequence).